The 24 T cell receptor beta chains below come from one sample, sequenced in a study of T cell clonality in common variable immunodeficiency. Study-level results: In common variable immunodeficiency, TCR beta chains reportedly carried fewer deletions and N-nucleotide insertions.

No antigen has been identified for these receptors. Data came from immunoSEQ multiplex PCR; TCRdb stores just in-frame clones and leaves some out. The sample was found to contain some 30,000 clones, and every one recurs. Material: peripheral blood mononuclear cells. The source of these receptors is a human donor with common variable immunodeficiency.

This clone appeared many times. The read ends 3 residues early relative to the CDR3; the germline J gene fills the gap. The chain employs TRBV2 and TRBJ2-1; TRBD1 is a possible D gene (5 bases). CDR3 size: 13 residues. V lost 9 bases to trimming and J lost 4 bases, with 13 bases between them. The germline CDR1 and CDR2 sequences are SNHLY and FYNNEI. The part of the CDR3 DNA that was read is TGTGCCAGTCGTAACAGGAAATACAATGAG. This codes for CASRNRKYNE. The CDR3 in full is CASRNRKYNEQFF.

The DNA read from the CDR3 is TGTGCCAGTAGTATACGAGGGGAGGAAAAA. It codes for CASSIRGEEK. The whole CDR3 reads CASSIRGEEKLFF. V gene TRBV19 combines with J gene TRBJ1-4, with D possibly TRBD1 on 5 matching bases. The observed sequence ends 3 residues before the CDR3 terminus, with the missing tail filled in from the germline J gene. Germline CDR1 and CDR2: LNHDA and SQIVND (reference sequence). V lost 2 bases and J 8 bases, leaving 9 bases between the germline ends. This CDR3 is 13 amino acids long. Together with reference TRBV19 and TRBJ1-4, the CDR3 gives the full variable domain: DGGITQSPKYLFRKEGQNVTLSCEQNLNHDAMYWYRQDPGQGLRLIYYSQIVNDFQKGDIAEGYSVSREKKESFPLTVTSAQKNPTAFYLCASSIRGEEKLFFGSGTQLSVL.

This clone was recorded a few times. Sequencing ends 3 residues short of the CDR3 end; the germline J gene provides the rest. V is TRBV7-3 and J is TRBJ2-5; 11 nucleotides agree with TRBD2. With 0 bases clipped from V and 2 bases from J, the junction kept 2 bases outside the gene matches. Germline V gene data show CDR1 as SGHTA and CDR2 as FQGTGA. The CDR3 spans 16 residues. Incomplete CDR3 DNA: TGTGCCAGCAGCTTAACGAGACTAGCGGGGCAAGAGACC. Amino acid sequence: CASSLTRLAGQET. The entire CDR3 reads CASSLTRLAGQETQYF. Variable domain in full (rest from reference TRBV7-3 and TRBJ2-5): GAGVSQTPSNKVTEKGKYVELRCDPISGHTALYWYRQSLGQGPEFLIYFQGTGAADDSGLPNDRFFAVRPEGSVSTLKIQRTERGDSAVYLCASSLTRLAGQETQYFGPGTRLLVL.

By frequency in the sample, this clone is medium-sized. CDR3 amino acids: CSARVTSGLETQYF. Partial CDR3 DNA: TGCAGTGCTAGAGTCACTAGCGGGTTAGAGACC. V usage is TRBV20-1 and J usage is TRBJ2-5; 9 bases are a match to TRBD2. The read stops 3 residues short of the end of the CDR3; the missing end is completed from the germline J gene. Germline CDR1 and CDR2: DFQATT and SNEGSKA (reference sequence). V shed 1 base, J shed 4 bases, and the junction held 4 bases outside the gene matches. The CDR3 consists of 14 residues.

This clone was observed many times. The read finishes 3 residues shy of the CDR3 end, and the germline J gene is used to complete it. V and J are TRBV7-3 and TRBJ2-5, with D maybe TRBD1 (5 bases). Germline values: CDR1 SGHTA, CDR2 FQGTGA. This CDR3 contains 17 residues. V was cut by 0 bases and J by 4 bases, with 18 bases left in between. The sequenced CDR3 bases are TGTGCCAGCAGCTTAACGGGCAGGGTCACCGTGGGAGAGACC. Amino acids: CASSLTGRVTVGET. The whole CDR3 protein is CASSLTGRVTVGETQYF.

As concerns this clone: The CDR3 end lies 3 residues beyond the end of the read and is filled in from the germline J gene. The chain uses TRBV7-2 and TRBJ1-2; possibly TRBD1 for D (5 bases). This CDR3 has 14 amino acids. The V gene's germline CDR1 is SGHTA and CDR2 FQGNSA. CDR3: CASSSTGTRRGYTF. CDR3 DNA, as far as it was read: TGTGCCAGCAGCTCTACCGGGACTCGGCGGGGC. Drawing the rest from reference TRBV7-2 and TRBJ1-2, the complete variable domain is GAGVSQSPSNKVTEKGKDVELRCDPISGHTALYWYRQSLGQGLEFLIYFQGNSAPDKSGLPSDRFSAERTGGSVSTLTIQRTQQEDSAVYLCASSSTGTRRGYTFGSGTRLTVV.

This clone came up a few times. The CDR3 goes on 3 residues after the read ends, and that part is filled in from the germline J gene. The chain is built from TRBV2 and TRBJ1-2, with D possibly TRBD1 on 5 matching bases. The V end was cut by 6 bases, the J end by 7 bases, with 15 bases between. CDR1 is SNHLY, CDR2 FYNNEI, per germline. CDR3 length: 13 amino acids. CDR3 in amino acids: CASRQSGGGGYTF. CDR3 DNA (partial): TGTGCCAGCAGGCAGTCCGGCGGGGGTGGC. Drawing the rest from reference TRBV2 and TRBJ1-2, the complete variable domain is EPEVTQTPSHQVTQMGQEVILRCVPISNHLYFYWYRQILGQKVEFLVSFYNNEISEKSEIFDDQFSVERPDGSNFTLKIRSTKLEDSAMYFCASRQSGGGGYTFGSGTRLTVV.

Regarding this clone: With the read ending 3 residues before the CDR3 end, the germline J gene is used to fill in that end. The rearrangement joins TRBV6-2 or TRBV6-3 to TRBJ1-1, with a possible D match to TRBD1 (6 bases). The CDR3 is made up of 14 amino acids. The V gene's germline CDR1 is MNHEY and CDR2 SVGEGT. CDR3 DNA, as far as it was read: TGTGCCAGCAGTTACCCCCCCAGGGGCCCCGAA. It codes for CASSYPPRGPE. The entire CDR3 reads CASSYPPRGPEAFF.

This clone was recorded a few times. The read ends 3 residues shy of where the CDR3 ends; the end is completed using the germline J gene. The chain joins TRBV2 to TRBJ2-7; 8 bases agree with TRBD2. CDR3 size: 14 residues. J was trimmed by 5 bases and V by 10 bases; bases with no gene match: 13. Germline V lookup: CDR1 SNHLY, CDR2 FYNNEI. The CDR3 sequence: CATLGTRTLNEQYF. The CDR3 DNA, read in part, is TGTGCCACCCTAGGGACTAGAACCTTAAACGAG. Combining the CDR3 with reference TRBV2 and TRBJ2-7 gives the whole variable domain EPEVTQTPSHQVTQMGQEVILRCVPISNHLYFYWYRQILGQKVEFLVSFYNNEISEKSEIFDDQFSVERPDGSNFTLKIRSTKLEDSAMYFCATLGTRTLNEQYFGPGTRLTVT.

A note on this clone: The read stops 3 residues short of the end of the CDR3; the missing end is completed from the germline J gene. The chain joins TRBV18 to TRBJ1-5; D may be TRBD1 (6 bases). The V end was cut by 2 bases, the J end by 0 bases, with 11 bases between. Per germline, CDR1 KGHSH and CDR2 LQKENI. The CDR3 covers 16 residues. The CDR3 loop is CASSPNNRVSNQPQHF. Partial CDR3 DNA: TGTGCCAGCTCACCAAATAACAGGGTTAGCAATCAGCCC.

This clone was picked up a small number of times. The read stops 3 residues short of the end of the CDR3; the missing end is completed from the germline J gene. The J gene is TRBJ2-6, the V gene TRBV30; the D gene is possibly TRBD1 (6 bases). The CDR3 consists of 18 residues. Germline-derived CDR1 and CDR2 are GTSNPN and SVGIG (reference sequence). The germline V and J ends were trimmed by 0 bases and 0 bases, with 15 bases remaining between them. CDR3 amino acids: CAWSVRAGAHSGANVLTF. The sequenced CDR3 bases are TGTGCCTGGAGTGTACGGGCAGGGGCCCACTCTGGGGCCAACGTC.

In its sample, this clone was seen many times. CDR3 amino acids: CSADPGTGEFEQYF. CDR3 DNA, as far as it was read: TGCAGCGCAGATCCCGGGACAGGGGAGTTCGAG. The chain is built from TRBV29-1 and TRBJ2-7; 10 bases are a match to TRBD1. The sequenced fragment ends 3 residues before the CDR3 boundary, so the rest is inferred from the germline J gene. J was trimmed by 6 bases and V by 7 bases; bases with no gene match: 12. This CDR3 comprises 14 residues. CDR1 is SQVTM and CDR2 is ANQGSEA in the germline V gene.

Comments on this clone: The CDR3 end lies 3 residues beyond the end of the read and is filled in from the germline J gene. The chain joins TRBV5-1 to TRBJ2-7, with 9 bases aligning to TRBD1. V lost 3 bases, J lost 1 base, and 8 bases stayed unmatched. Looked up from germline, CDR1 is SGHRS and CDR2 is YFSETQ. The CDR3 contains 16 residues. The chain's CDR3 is CASSWRRDRESYEQYF. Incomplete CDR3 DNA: TGCGCCAGCAGCTGGCGGCGGGACAGGGAGTCCTACGAG.

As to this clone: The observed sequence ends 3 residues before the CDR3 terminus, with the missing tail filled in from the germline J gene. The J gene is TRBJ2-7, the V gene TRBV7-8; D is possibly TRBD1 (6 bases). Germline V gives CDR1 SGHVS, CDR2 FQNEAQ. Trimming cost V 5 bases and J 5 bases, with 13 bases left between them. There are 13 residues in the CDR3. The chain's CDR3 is CASSPQGPHEQYF. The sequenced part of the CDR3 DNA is TGTGCCAGCAGCCCCCAGGGGCCCCACGAG.

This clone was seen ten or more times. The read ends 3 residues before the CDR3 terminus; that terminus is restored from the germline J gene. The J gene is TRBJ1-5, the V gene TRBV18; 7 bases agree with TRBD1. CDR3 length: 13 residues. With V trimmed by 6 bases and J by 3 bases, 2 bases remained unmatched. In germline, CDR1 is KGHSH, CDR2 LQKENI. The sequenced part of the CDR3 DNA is TGTGCCAGCTCGGGACAGATCAATCAGCCC. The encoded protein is CASSGQINQP. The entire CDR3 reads CASSGQINQPQHF.

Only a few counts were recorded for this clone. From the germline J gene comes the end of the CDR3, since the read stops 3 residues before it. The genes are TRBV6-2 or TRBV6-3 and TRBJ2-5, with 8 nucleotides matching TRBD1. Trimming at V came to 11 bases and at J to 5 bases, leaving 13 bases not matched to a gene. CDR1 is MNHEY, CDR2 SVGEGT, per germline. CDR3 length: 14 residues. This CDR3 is CASAGQAFKETQYF. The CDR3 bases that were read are TGTGCCTCCGCGGGACAGGCCTTCAAGGAGACC.

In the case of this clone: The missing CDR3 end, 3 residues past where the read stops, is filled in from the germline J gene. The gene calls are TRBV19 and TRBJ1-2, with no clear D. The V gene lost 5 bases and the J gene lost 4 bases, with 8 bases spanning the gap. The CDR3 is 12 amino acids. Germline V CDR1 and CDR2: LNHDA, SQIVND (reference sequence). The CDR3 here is CASSQIVYGYTF. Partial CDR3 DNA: TGTGCCAGTAGTCAGATCGTCTATGGC.

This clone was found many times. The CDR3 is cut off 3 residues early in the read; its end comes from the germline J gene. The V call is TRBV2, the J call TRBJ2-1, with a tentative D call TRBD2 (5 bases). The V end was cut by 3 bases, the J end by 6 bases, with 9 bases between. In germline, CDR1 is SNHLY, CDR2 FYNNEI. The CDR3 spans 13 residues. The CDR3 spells CASSETIGNEQFF. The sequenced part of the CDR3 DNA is TGTGCCAGCAGTGAGACTATCGGCAATGAG.

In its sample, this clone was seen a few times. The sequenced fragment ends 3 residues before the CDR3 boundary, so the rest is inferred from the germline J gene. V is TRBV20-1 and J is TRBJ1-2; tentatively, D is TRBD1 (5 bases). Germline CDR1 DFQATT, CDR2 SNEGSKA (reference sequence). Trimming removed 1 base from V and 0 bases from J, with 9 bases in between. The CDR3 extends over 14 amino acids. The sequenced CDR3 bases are TGCAGTGCTAGAGGGACACTATCTAACTATGGC. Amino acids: CSARGTLSNYG. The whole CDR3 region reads CSARGTLSNYGYTF.

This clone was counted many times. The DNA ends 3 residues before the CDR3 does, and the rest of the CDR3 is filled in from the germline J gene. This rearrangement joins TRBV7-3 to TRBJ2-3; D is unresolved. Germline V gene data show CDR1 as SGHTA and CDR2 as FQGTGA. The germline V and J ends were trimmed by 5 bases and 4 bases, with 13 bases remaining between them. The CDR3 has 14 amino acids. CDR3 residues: CASSPSGSPDTQYF. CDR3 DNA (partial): TGTGCCAGCAGCCCCTCAGGAAGCCCAGATACG.

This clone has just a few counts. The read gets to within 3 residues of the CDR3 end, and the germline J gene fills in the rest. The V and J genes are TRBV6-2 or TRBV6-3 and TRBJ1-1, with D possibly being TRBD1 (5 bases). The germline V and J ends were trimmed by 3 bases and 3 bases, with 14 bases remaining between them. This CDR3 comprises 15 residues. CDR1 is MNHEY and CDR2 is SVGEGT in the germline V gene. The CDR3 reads CASSYNRGADTEAFF. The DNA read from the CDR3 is TGTGCCAGCAGTTATAATAGGGGTGCTGACACTGAA.

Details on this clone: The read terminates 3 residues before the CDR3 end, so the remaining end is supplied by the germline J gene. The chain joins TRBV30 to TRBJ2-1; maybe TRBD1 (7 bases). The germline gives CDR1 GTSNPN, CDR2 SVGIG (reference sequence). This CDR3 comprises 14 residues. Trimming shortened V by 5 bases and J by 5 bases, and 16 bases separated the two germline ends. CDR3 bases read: TGTGCCTGGGCACCAGGGGGGTCGGACAATGAG. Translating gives CAWAPGGSDNE. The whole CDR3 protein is CAWAPGGSDNEQFF.

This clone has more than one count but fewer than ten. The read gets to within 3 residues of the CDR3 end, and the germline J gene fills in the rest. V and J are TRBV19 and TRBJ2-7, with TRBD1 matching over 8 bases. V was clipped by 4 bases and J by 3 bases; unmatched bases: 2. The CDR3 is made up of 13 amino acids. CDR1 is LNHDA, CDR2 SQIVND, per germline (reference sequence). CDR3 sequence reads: CASSNTGGYEQYF. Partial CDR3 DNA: TGTGCCAGTAGTAACACAGGGGGCTACGAG.

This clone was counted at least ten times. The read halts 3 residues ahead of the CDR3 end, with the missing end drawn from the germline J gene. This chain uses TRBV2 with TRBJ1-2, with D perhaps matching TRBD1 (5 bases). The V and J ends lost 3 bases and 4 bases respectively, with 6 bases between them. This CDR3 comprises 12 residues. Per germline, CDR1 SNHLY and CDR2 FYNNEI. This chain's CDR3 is CASSEQGYGYTF. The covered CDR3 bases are TGTGCCAGCAGTGAGCAGGGCTATGGC.